This T cell receptor (beta chain) was sequenced during a study of shared T cell receptors in the human thymus (dated by TCRdb to about 2021). Study-level background: The study examined how self-reactive, shared T-cell receptor alpha chains are generated in the human thymus.

Comment on this clone: Its cognate antigen has yet to be identified. No quality values exist for individual bases; no much larger clone is one base distant.

V sheds 5 bases and J sheds 6 bases, leaving 13 bases between their ends. The germline V gene (reference sequence) gives CDR1 as SEHNR and CDR2 as FQNEAQ. The CDR3 numbers 13 residues from cysteine through phenylalanine. Left in the record is the CDR3 DNA by itself, 39 bases read in frame from the first base. The method behind the library was the immunoSEQ multiplex PCR assay. This immuneACCESS table, as held by TCRdb, lists in-frame sequences with V and J called but not all clones. Of the missing ones, under half trace to an unresolved V gene in checked studies; the others have no known cause. The sample has 700,000 or so clones on record, 80% to 90% of them singletons. The ten biggest clones cover about 0.011% of the sample. The same data also went into a second study, on human thymus T cells. As noted in the second study: Immunologically healthy infants undergoing open corrective cardiac surgery for congenital heart defects in Finland were used as donors. Thymus tissue was collected as surgical resects that were removed during corrective cardiac surgery. Both the thymic and the peripheral blood repertoires appeared to show biased V and J gene segment usage. The related research found that thymic TCR repertoires overlapped highly between unrelated individuals. TCR alpha and beta repertoires from roughly eight infant thymus samples and a few related peripheral blood samples were characterized in the study. The infant donors were roughly 7 to 244 days old, and the cohort included six or seven males and a couple of females. After being mechanically released from the tissue, thymocytes were kept at -70 degrees C in pellets of about 8.5-32 million cells. A QIAsymphony instrument was used to extract genomic DNA from the frozen cell pellets. Using the immunoSEQ multiplex PCR assay, the TCRB and TCRAD loci were amplified from a standardized quantity of quality-controlled genomic DNA. The amplicons spanned the V(D)J region and were long enough to cover the CDR3 and allow V and J genes to be identified. Amplicon sequencing was performed on an Illumina platform through the commercial immunoSEQ service. Primer bias and sequencing errors were corrected as previously described, and TCRAD and TCRB were defined on the basis of the IMGT database. Repertoires were analysed with immunoSEQ Analyzer 3.0 and VDJTools, covering basic statistics, V/J segment usage, diversity estimates, rarefaction and pairwise overlap. Diversity was estimated with Chao1, ChaoE, Efron-Thisted, Shannon and inverse Simpson indices, and also on datasets down-sampled to the smallest sample. Repertoire overlap was assessed by strict matching of CDR3 nucleotide sequence, V gene and J gene, and clustering was done by Jaccard-based multidimensional scaling. On average, thymus samples yielded around 850,000 unique TCRB clonotypes, whereas blood samples yielded some 85,000.

Sequenced sample: thymocytes. Recombination connected TRBV7-9 to TRBJ1-2, with no D gene named confidently. The receptor was isolated from a girl less than two years old with a congenital heart defect. Donor details come from another sample of the same person, matched by shared clones. Read as DNA, the sequence is TGTGCCAGCAGCCTAGGCGTTTCGAATGGCTACACCTTC. Its protein is CASSLGVSNGYTF.